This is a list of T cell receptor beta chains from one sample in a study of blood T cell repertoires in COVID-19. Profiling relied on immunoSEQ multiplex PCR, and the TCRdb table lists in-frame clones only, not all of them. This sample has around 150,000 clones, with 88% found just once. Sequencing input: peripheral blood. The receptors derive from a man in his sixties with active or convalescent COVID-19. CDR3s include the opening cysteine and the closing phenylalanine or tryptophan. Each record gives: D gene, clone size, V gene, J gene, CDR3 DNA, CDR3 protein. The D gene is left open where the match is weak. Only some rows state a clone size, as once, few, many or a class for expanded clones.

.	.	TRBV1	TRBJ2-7	TGCACCAGCACCCACCTCGCTAGACTAGCGGCTACCTACTACGAGCAGTACTTC	CTSTHLARLAATYYEQYF
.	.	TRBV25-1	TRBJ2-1	TGTGCCAGCAGTGAAGAGGTAGTTGGCTCCTACAATGAGCAGTTCTTC	CASSEEVVGSYNEQFF
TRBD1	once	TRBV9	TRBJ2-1	TGTGCCAGCAGCGTAGGGTACAGGGGGTTGTCCTACAATGAGCAGTTCTTC	CASSVGYRGLSYNEQFF
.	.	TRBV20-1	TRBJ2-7	TGCAGTGCTGAGGCCGGGTACGAGCAGTACTTC	CSAEAGYEQYF
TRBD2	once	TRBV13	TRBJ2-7	TGTGCCAGCAGCACCTTCGGGGGGGCAAACGAGCAGTACTTC	CASSTFGGANEQYF
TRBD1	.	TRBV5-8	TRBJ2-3	TGTGCCAGCAGCACGGGGACAGGGAAGACAGATACGCAGTATTTT	CASSTGTGKTDTQYF
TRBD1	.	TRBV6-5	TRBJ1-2	TGTGCCAGCAGTTCTCCTACAGGGGCCCGAATGCGGGGCTACACCTTC	CASSSPTGARMRGYTF
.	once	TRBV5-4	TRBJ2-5	TGTGCCAGCAGCGCTCGAGGGCTCAGACAAGAGACCCAGTACTTC	CASSARGLRQETQYF
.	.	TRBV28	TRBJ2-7	TGTGCCAGCAGTTTACCCTACTCCTACGAGCAGTACTTC	CASSLPYSYEQYF
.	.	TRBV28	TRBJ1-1	TGTGCCAGCAGTTCTCAGGGAACTGAAGCTTTCTTT	CASSSQGTEAFF